This T cell receptor beta chain stems from a study of blood T cell repertoires in COVID-19. The V end lost 0 bases, the J end lost 8 bases, and 5 bases lay between the germline ends. CDR3 size: 11 residues. The germline V gene encodes CDR1 GTSNPN and CDR2 SVGIG (reference sequence). The protocol was immunoSEQ multiplex PCR, while the TCRdb copy is restricted to in-frame clones and leaves out a portion. The repertoire consists of roughly 80,000 clones, with over 75% occurring once and the leading ten covering over 9.5%. The sequencing input was peripheral blood. This clonotype originated in a man aged 80 or over with acute or convalescent COVID-19. The rearrangement joins TRBV30 to TRBJ2-1, with unresolved D. CDR3 amino acids: CAWSVRDEQFF. The CDR3 DNA reads as TGTGCCTGGAGTGTTCGAGATGAGCAGTTCTTC. Variable domain in full (rest from reference TRBV30 and TRBJ2-1): SQTIHQWPATLVQPVGSPLSLECTVEGTSNPNLYWYRQAAGRGLQLLFYSVGIGQISSEVPQNLSASRPQDRQFILSSKKLLLSDSGFYLCAWSVRDEQFFGPGTRLTVL.